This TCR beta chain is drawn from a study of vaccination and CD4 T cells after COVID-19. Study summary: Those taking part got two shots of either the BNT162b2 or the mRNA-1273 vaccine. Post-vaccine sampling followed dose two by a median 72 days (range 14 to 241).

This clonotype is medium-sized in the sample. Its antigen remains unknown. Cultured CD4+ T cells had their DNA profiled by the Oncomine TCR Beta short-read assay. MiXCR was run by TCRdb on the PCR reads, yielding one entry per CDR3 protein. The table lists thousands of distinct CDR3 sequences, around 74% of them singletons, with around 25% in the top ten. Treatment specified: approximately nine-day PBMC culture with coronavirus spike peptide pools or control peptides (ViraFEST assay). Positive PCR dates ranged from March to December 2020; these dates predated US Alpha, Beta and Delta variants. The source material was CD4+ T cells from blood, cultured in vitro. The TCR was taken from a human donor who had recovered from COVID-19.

In DNA, the CDR3 is TGTGCCATCAGTGAGTCCGGCTACGAGCAGTACTTC. Translated, it gives CAISESGYEQYF. The gene calls are TRBV10-3 and TRBJ2-7; no firm D call. Trimming left V 0 bases short and J 3 bases short, with 3 bases between. Germline-derived CDR1 and CDR2 are ENHRY and SYGVKD. The CDR3 consists of 12 residues.